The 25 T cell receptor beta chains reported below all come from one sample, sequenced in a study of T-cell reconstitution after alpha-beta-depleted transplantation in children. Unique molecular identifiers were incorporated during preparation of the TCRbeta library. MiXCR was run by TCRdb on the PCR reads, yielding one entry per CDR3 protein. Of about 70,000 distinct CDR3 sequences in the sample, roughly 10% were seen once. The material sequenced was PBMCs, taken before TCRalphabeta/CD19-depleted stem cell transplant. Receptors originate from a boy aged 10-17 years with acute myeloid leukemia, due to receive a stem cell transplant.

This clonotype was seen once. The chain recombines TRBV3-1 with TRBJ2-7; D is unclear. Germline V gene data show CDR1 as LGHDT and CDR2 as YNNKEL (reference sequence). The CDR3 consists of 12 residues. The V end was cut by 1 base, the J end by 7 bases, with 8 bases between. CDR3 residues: CASSQVGVEQYF. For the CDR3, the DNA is TGTGCCAGCAGCCAAGTCGGAGTAGAGCAGTACTTC.

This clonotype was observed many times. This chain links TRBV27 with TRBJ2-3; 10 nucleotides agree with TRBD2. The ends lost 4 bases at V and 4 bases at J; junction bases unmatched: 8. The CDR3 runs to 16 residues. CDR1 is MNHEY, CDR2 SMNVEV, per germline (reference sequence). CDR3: CASSSRLAGGADTQYF. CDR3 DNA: TGTGCCAGCAGTTCTCGACTAGCGGGTGGGGCAGATACGCAGTATTTT.

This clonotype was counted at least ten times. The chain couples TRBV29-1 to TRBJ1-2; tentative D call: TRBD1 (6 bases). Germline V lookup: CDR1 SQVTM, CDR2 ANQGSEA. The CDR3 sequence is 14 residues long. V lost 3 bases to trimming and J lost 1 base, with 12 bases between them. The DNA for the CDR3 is TGCAGCGTTGATCAGGGGACGGGTAACTATGGCTACACCTTC. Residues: CSVDQGTGNYGYTF.

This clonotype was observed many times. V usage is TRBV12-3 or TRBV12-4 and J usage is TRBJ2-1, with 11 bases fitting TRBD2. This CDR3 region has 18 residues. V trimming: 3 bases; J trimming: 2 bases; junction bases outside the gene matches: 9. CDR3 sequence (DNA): TGTGCCAGCAGTTTTGCTGTATTAGCGGGAGGGACCTACAATGAGCAGTTCTTC. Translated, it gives CASSFAVLAGGTYNEQFF.

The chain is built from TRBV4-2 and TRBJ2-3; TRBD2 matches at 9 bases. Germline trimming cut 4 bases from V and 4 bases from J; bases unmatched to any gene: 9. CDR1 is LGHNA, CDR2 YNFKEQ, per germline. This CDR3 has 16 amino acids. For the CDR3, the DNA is TGTGCCAGCAGCCCGAAGACTAGCGGATATTCAGATACGCAGTATTTT. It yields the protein CASSPKTSGYSDTQYF.

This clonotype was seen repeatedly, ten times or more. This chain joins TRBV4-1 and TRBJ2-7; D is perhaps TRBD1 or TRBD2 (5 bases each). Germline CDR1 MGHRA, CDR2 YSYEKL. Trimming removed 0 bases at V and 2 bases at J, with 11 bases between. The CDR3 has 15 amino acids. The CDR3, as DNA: TGCGCCAGCAGCCAAGAGTGGGGGATCGCCTACGAGCAGTACGTC. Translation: CASSQEWGIAYEQYV.

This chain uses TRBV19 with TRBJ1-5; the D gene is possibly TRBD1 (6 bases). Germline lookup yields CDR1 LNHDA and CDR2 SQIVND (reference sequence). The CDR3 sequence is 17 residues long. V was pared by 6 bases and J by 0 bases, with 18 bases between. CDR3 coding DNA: TGTGCCAGTAGAAAATACCGGGACAAAGATAGCAATCAGCCCCAGCATTTT. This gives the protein CASRKYRDKDSNQPQHF.

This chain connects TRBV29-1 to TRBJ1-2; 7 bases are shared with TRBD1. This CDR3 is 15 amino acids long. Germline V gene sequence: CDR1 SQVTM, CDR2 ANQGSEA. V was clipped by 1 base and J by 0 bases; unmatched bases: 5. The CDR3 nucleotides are TGCAGCGTTGAAGCTTACAGGGGACCTAACTATGGCTACACCTTC. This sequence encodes CSVEAYRGPNYGYTF.

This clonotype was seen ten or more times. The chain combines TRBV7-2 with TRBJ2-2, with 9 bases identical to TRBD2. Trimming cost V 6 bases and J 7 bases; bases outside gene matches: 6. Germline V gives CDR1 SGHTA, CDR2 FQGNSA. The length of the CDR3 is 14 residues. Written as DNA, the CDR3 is TGTGCCAGCAGGGCCGGGACTAGCTTCGGGGAGCTGTTTTTT. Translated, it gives CASRAGTSFGELFF.

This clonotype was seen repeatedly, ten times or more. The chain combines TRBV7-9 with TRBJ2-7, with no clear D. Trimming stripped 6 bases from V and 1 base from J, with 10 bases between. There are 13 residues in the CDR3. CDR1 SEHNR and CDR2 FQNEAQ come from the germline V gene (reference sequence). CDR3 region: CASSYDTSYEQYF. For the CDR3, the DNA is TGTGCCAGCAGTTACGACACGTCCTACGAGCAGTACTTC.

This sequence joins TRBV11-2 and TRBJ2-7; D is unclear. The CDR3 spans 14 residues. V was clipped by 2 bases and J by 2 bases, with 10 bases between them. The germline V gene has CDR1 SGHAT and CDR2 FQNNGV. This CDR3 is CASSLSPRTYEQYV. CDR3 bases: TGTGCCAGCAGCTTAAGCCCGCGAACCTACGAGCAGTACGTC.

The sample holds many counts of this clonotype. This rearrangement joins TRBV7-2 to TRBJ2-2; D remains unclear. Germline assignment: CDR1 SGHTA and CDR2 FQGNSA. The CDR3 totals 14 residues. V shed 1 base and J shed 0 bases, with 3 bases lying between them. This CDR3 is CASSLVPNTGELFF. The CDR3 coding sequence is TGTGCCAGCAGCTTAGTCCCGAACACCGGGGAGCTGTTTTTT.

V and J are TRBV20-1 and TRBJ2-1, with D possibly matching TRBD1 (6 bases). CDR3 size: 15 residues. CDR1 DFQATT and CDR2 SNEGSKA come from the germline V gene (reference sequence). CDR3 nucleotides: TGCATTGGGGGCCGGGCTCCTGGCTCCTACAATGAGCAGTTCTTC. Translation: CIGGRAPGSYNEQFF.

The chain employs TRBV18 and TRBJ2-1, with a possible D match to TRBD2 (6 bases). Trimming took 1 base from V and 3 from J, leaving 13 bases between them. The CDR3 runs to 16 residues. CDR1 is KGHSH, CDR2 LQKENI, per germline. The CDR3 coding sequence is TGTGCCAGCTCACCACTGCCAGCGGGCCTCTACAATGAGCAGTTCTTC. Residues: CASSPLPAGLYNEQFF.

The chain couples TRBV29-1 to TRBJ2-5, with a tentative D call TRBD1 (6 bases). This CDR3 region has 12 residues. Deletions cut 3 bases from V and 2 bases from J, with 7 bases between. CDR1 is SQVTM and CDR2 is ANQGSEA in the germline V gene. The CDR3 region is CSVDGQQETQYF. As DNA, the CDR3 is TGCAGCGTTGACGGACAGCAAGAGACCCAGTACTTC.

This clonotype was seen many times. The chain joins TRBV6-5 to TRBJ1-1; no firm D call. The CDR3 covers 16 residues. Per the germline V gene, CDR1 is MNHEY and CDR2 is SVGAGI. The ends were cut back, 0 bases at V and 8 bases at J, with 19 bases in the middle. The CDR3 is CASSYSTVSGVREAFF. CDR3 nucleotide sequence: TGTGCCAGCAGTTACTCGACGGTTTCCGGGGTACGGGAAGCTTTCTTT.

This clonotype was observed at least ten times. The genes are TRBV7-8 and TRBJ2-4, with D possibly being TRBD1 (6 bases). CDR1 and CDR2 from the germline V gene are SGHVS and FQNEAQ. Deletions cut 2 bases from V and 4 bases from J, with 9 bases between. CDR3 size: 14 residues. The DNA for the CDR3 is TGTGCCAGCAGCTTAAACAGGGATAAAAACATTCAGTACTTC. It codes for CASSLNRDKNIQYF.

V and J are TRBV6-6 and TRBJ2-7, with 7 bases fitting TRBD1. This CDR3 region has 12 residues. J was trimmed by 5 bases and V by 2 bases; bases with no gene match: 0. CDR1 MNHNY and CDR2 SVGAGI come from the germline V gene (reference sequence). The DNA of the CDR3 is TGTGCCAGCAGTTACCAGGGGGACGAGCAGTACGTC. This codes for CASSYQGDEQYV.

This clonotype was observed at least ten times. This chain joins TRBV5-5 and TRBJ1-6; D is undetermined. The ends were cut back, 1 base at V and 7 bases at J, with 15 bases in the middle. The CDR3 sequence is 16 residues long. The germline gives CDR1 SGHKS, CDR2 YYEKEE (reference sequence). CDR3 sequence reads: CASSLWSAGQNSPLHF. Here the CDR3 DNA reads TGTGCCAGCAGCTTGTGGAGTGCAGGTCAAAATTCACCCCTCCACTTT.

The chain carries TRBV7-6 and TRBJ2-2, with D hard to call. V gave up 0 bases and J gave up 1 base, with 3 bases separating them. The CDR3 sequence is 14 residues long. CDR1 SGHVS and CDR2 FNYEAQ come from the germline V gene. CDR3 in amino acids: CASSLAGNTGELFF. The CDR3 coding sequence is TGTGCCAGCAGCTTAGCGGGGAACACCGGGGAGCTGTTTTTT.

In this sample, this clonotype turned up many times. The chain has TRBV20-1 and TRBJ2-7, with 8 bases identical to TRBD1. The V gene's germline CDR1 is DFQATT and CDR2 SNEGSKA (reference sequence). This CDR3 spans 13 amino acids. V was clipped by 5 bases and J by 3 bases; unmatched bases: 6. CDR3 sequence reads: CSALQGDGYEQYF. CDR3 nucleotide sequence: TGCAGTGCTTTACAGGGGGATGGCTACGAGCAGTACTTC.

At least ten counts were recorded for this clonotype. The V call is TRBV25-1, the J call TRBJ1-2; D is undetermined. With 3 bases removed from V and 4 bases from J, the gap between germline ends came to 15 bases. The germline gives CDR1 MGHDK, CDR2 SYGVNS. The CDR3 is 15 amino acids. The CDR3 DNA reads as TGTGCCAGCAGTGATTTTAAGGCCCCTCGCTATGGCTACACCTTC. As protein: CASSDFKAPRYGYTF.

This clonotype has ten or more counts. CDR3: CASSLIGGALRGGNEQFF. DNA for the CDR3: TGTGCCAGCAGTTTAATAGGGGGGGCGCTCAGGGGAGGCAATGAGCAGTTCTTC. The chain is built from TRBV28 and TRBJ2-1, with D possibly matching TRBD2 (7 bases). V lost 2 bases and J 6 bases, leaving 23 bases between the germline ends. The CDR3 extends over 18 amino acids. Germline CDR1 and CDR2: MDHEN and SYDVKM.

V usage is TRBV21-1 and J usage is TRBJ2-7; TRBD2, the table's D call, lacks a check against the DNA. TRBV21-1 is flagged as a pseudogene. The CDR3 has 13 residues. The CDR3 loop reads CASESEANYEQYF. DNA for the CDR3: TGTGCCAGTGAGTCCGAGGCCAACTACGAGCAGTACTTC.

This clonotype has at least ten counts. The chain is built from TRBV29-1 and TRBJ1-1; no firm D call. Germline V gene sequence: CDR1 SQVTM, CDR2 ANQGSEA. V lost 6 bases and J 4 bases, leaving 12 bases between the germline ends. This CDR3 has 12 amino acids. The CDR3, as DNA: TGCAGCGTAGGCGGATTGGGCACTGAAGCTTTCTTT. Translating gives CSVGGLGTEAFF.